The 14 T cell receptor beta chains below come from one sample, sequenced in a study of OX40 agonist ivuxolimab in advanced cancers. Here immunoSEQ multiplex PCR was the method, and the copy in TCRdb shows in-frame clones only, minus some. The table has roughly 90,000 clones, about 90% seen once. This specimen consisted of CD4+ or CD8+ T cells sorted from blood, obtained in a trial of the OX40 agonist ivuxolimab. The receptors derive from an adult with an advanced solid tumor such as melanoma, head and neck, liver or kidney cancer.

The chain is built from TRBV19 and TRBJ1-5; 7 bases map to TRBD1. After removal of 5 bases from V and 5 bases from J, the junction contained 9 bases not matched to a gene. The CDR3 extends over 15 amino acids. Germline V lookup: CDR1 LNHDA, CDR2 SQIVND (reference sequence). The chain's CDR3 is CASSVGQDFYQPQHF. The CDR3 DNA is TGTGCCAGTAGTGTTGGACAGGATTTTTATCAGCCCCAGCATTTT. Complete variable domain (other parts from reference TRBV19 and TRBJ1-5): DGGITQSPKYLFRKEGQNVTLSCEQNLNHDAMYWYRQDPGQGLRLIYYSQIVNDFQKGDIAEGYSVSREKKESFPLTVTSAQKNPTAFYLCASSVGQDFYQPQHFGDGTRLSIL.

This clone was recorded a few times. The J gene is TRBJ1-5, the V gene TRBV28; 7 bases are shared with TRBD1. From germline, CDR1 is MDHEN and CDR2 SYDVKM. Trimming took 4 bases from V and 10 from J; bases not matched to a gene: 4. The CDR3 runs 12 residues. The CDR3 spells CASSSDRVPQHF. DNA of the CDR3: TGTGCCAGCAGTTCCGACAGGGTTCCCCAGCATTTT.

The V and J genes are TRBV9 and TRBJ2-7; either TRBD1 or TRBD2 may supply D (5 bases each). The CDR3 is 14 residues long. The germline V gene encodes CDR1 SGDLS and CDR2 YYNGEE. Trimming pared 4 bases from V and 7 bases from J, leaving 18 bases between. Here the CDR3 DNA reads TGTGCCAGCAGCCACGAGGGGCGTCAAGAAGAGCAGTACTTC. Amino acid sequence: CASSHEGRQEEQYF.

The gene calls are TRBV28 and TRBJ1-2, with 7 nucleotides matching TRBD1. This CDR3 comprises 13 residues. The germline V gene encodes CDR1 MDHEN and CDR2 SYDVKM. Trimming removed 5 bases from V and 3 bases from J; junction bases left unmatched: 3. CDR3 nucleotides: TGTGCCAGCAGTCGGACAGGAGACTATGGCTACACCTTC. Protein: CASSRTGDYGYTF.

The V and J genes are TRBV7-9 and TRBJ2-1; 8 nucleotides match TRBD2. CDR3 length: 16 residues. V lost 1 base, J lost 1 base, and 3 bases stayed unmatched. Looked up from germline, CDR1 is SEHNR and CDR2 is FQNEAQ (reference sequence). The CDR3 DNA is TGTGCCAGCAGCTTAGTGGCGGGGGGATCCTACAATGAGCAGTTCTTC. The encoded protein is CASSLVAGGSYNEQFF.

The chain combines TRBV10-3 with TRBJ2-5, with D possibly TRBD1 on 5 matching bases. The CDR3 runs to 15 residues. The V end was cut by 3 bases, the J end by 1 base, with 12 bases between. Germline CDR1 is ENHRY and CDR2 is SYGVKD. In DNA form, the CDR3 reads TGTGCCATCAGTGACTACGGACAATTCCAAGAGACCCAGTACTTC. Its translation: CAISDYGQFQETQYF.

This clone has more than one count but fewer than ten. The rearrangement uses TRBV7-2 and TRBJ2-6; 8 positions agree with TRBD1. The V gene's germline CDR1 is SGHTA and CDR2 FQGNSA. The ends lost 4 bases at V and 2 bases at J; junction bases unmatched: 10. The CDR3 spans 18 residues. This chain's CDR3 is CASSSDPRTGTGANVLTF. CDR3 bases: TGTGCCAGCAGCTCCGACCCCAGGACAGGGACTGGGGCCAACGTCCTGACTTTC.

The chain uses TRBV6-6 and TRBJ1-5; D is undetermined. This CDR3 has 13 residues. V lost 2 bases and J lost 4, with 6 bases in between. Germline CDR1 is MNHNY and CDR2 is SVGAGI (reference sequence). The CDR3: CASSYRTNQPQHF. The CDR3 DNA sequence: TGTGCCAGCAGTTACCGGACTAATCAGCCCCAGCATTTT.

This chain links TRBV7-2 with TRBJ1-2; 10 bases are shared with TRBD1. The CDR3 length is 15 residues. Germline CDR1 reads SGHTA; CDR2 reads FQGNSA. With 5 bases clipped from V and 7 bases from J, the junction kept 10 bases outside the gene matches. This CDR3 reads CASSTGQGESGGYTF. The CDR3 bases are TGTGCCAGCAGCACCGGACAGGGGGAGTCTGGTGGCTACACCTTC.

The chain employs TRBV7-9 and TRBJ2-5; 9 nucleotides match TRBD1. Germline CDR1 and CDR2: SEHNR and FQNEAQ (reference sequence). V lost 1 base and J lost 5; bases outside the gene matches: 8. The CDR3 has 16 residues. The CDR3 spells CASSLGSTGGTETQYF. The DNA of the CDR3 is TGTGCCAGCAGCTTAGGGTCAACAGGGGGCACGGAGACCCAGTACTTC.

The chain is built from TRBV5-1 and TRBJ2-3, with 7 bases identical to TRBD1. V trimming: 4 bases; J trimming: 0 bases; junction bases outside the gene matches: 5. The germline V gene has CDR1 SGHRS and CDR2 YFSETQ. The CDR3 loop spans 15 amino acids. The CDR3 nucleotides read TGCGCCAGCAGCGGGGGACAGACGAGCACAGATACGCAGTATTTT. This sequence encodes CASSGGQTSTDTQYF.

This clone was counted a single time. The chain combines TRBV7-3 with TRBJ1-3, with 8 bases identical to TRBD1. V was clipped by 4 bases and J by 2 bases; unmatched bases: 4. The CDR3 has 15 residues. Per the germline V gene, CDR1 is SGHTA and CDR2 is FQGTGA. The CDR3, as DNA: TGTGCCAGCAGCTCACAGGGGGGTGCTGGAAACACCATATATTTT. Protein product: CASSSQGGAGNTIYF.

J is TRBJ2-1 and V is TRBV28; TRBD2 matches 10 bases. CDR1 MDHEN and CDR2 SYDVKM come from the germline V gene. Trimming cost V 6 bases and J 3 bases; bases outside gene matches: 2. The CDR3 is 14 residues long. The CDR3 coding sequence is TGTGCCAGCAGGAGCGGGGGGGTCTACAATGAGCAGTTCTTC. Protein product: CASRSGGVYNEQFF.

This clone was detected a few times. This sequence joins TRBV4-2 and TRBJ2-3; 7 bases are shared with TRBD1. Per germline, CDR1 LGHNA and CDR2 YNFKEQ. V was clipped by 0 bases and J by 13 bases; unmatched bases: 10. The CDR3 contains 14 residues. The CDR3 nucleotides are TGTGCCAGCAGCCAAGATCAGGGGGTCCCCAGCAAGTATTTT. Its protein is CASSQDQGVPSKYF.